Below, 23 T cell receptor beta chains from the same sample are listed, as sequenced in a study of T cells in Graves' hyperthyroidism and ophthalmopathy. TCR beta CDR3 region amplification was performed from RNA transcripts. First-round RT-PCR targeting the TCR CDR3 was performed with the HTBI primer set. TCRdb passed the multiplex PCR reads through MiXCR, listing each CDR3 protein once. The repertoire holds approximately 600,000 distinct CDR3 sequences, with over 12% as singletons. Sample: blood. The source is a woman under 30 with Graves' ophthalmopathy.

A few counts support this clonotype. V usage is TRBV4-3 and J usage is TRBJ1-1, with 11 bases aligning to TRBD1. Germline V gives CDR1 LGHNA, CDR2 YSLEER. CDR3 length equals 20 residues. Germline trimming cut 0 bases from V and 1 base from J; bases unmatched to any gene: 13. CDR3 bases: TGCGCCAGCAGCCAAGAAATTACGGACAGGGGGCTCGGTGGGAACACTGAAGCTTTCTTT. It is translated as CASSQEITDRGLGGNTEAFF.

In its sample, this clonotype was seen many times. CDR3 nucleotide sequence: TGTGCCAGCAGAGAGGCAGGGAGATACTACGAGCAGTACTTC. This codes for CASREAGRYYEQYF. The chain is built from TRBV6-2 or TRBV6-3 and TRBJ2-7; D could derive from TRBD1 or TRBD2 (5 bases each). The CDR3 loop spans 14 amino acids. Germline V gene data show CDR1 as MNHEY and CDR2 as SVGEGT. Trimming removed 6 bases at V and 3 bases at J, with 15 bases between.

This clonotype was seen at least ten times. The rearrangement joins TRBV30 to TRBJ2-1; 8 bases align to TRBD2. CDR1 GTSNPN and CDR2 SVGIG come from the germline V gene (reference sequence). The CDR3 length is 16 residues. J was trimmed by 6 bases and V by 0 bases; bases with no gene match: 10. The CDR3 coding sequence is TGTGCCTGGAGTGTACTAGAGTCTAGCGGGCTCAATGAGCAGTTCTTC. Translated: CAWSVLESSGLNEQFF.

This clonotype was found a few times. The V and J genes are TRBV2 and TRBJ1-2; 8 nucleotides align to TRBD1. The length of the CDR3 is 16 residues. Germline CDR1 is SNHLY and CDR2 is FYNNEI. V trimming: 0 bases; J trimming: 4 bases; junction bases outside the gene matches: 7. CDR3 residues: CASSEALGQAPYGYTF. In DNA, the CDR3 is TGTGCCAGCAGTGAAGCCTTGGGACAGGCGCCCTATGGCTACACCTTC.

This clonotype has only a few counts. This chain joins TRBV19 and TRBJ1-1, with a tentative D call TRBD1 (6 bases). Germline V gene sequence: CDR1 LNHDA, CDR2 SQIVND (reference sequence). The CDR3 totals 14 residues. V was shortened by 5 bases and J by 0 bases, with 10 bases between the two germline ends. CDR3: CASSGQFMNTEAFF. CDR3 DNA: TGTGCCAGTAGTGGACAGTTCATGAACACTGAAGCTTTCTTT.

This clonotype has a count of ten or more. This rearrangement joins TRBV28 to TRBJ2-1; 8 bases align to TRBD2. The CDR3 runs 16 residues. J lost 9 bases, V lost 4 bases, and 14 bases had no gene match. Germline values: CDR1 MDHEN, CDR2 SYDVKM. CDR3 sequence reads: CASSSITGTRRLEQFF. The CDR3 nucleotides are TGTGCCAGCAGTTCCATTACCGGGACTAGAAGGCTTGAGCAGTTCTTC.

This clonotype was seen many times. The chain employs TRBV3-1 and TRBJ2-3, with D tentatively TRBD2 (7 bases). Trimming shortened V by 1 base and J by 9 bases, and 14 bases separated the two germline ends. Germline CDR1 LGHDT, CDR2 YNNKEL (reference sequence). This CDR3 region has 14 residues. Written as DNA, the CDR3 is TGTGCCAGCAGCCAAGGAGGGAAGGGGGGGACGCAGTATTTT. Encoded protein: CASSQGGKGGTQYF.

This clonotype was picked up many times. V gene TRBV13 combines with J gene TRBJ2-6, with D hard to call. Germline V CDR1 and CDR2: PRHDT, FYEKMQ (reference sequence). The ends were cut back, 3 bases at V and 0 bases at J, with 6 bases in the middle. The CDR3 sequence is 15 residues long. The chain's CDR3 is CASSLSSSGANVLTF. CDR3 DNA sequence: TGTGCCAGCAGCTTGAGTAGCTCTGGGGCCAACGTCCTGACTTTC.

This clonotype appeared a few times. This rearrangement joins TRBV24-1 to TRBJ2-7; 9 bases match TRBD1. The germline gives CDR1 KGHDR, CDR2 SFDVKD. The CDR3 covers 15 residues. The J segment lost 6 bases and the V segment lost 2 bases, leaving 7 bases of the junction unmatched. The CDR3 bases are TGTGCCACCAGTGATTCCGGGACAGGGTTCGCCGAGCAGTACTTC. It encodes CATSDSGTGFAEQYF.

This clonotype was recorded at least ten times. Here the CDR3 DNA reads TGCAGTGCCCTCAGACCAAGGGAGACCCAGTACTTC. As protein: CSALRPRETQYF. The V and J genes are TRBV20-1 and TRBJ2-5; D not certain. The CDR3 spans 12 residues. V lost 6 bases, J lost 5 bases, and 13 bases lay in between. Germline CDR1 is DFQATT and CDR2 is SNEGSKA (reference sequence).

The sample holds a few counts of this clonotype. The chain has TRBV9 and TRBJ2-5; 7 nucleotides line up with TRBD2. Germline V gives CDR1 SGDLS, CDR2 YYNGEE. The CDR3 length is 14 residues. Trimming removed 3 bases from V and 4 bases from J; junction bases left unmatched: 6. The CDR3 protein is CASSGGGRGETQYF. The CDR3 coding sequence is TGTGCCAGCAGCGGTGGCGGGAGAGGAGAGACCCAGTACTTC.

The V gene is TRBV10-3, the J gene TRBJ2-5; TRBD1 aligns across 10 bases. CDR1 and CDR2 (germline): ENHRY, SYGVKD. This CDR3 contains 18 residues. Germline trimming cut 6 bases from V and 3 bases from J; bases unmatched to any gene: 16. CDR3 protein: CAISALPSPGTGEETQYF. CDR3 bases: TGTGCCATCAGCGCGCTACCAAGTCCCGGGACAGGGGAAGAGACCCAGTACTTC.

A remark on this clonotype: Being one base from a much bigger clone, this may be a read error. The genes are TRBV12-3 or TRBV12-4 and TRBJ2-2, with unresolved D. V shed 6 bases and J shed 6 bases, with 14 bases lying between them. CDR3 length equals 14 residues. For the CDR3, the DNA is TGTGCCAGCAGCCCCCAACTGGCCGCCGGGGAGCTGTTTTTT. It encodes CASSPQLAAGELFF.

This rearrangement joins TRBV6-1 to TRBJ1-3; D may be TRBD1 (6 bases). Germline values: CDR1 MNHNS, CDR2 SASEGT. CDR3 length equals 17 residues. V lost 3 bases and J 0 bases, leaving 15 bases between the germline ends. Here the CDR3 DNA reads TGTGCCAGCAGTGAGAGGATACAGGGAAGCTCTGGAAACACCATATATTTT. Its protein is CASSERIQGSSGNTIYF.

The J gene is TRBJ2-3, the V gene TRBV6-1; no reliable D call. This CDR3 region has 12 residues. Deletions cut 3 bases from V and 6 bases from J, with 7 bases between. Germline V gives CDR1 MNHNS, CDR2 SASEGT. CDR3 region: CASSEIGDTQYF. The CDR3 nucleotides read TGTGCCAGCAGTGAGATCGGCGATACGCAGTATTTT.

The V and J genes are TRBV2 and TRBJ2-7; TRBD1 matches at 9 bases. J lost 0 bases, V lost 6 bases, and 9 bases had no gene match. Germline loops: CDR1 SNHLY, CDR2 FYNNEI. This CDR3 is built from 16 residues. CDR3 loop: CASRGGTGRSSYEQYF. The DNA of the CDR3 is TGTGCCAGCAGGGGGGGGACAGGGAGGAGCTCCTACGAGCAGTACTTC.

This clonotype was seen only a few times. CDR3 sequence reads: CASSYRQGGRADTQYF. The CDR3 DNA is TGTGCCAGCAGTTACCGGCAGGGAGGGCGTGCAGATACGCAGTATTTT. The chain couples TRBV6-1 to TRBJ2-3; TRBD2 matches at 7 bases. Per germline, CDR1 MNHNS and CDR2 SASEGT. Trimming at V came to 5 bases and at J to 4 bases, leaving 12 bases not matched to a gene. CDR3 length equals 16 residues.

The J gene is TRBJ2-2, the V gene TRBV6-2 or TRBV6-3, with 7 bases identical to TRBD2. This CDR3 has 19 residues. The germline CDR1 and CDR2 sequences are MNHEY and SVGEGT. V dropped 2 bases and J dropped 4; count of bases not matched to a gene: 16. The CDR3 DNA reads as TGTGCCAGCAGTTACATGTATATCGGCGGGAGTTCCTCCACCGGGGAGCTGTTTTTT. Residues: CASSYMYIGGSSSTGELFF.

This clonotype was found many times. The chain combines TRBV6-2 or TRBV6-3 with TRBJ2-7; D not resolved. CDR1 and CDR2 from the germline V gene are MNHEY and SVGEGT. This CDR3 region has 17 residues. The V gene lost 0 bases and the J gene lost 7 bases, with 22 bases spanning the gap. The DNA for the CDR3 is TGTGCCAGCAGTTACTCCCATGGTTTCGTTGGCCAGGATGAGCAGTACTTC. This codes for CASSYSHGFVGQDEQYF.

This clonotype was seen ten or more times. The V call is TRBV6-5, the J call TRBJ1-2; TRBD1 aligns across 9 bases. From germline, CDR1 is MNHEY and CDR2 SVGAGI. The CDR3 runs to 15 residues. With V trimmed by 0 bases and J by 4 bases, 3 bases remained unmatched. This CDR3 is CASSYSPTGGYGYTF. For the CDR3, the DNA is TGTGCCAGCAGTTACTCACCGACAGGGGGCTATGGCTACACCTTC.

This clonotype was picked up many times. The chain combines TRBV20-1 with TRBJ2-7; 9 bases map to TRBD2. There are 14 residues in the CDR3. V trimming: 6 bases; J trimming: 4 bases; junction bases outside the gene matches: 10. Germline lookup yields CDR1 DFQATT and CDR2 SNEGSKA (reference sequence). The CDR3 reads CSAQPLAGVYEQYF. In DNA, the CDR3 is TGCAGTGCGCAACCCTTAGCGGGAGTTTACGAGCAGTACTTC.

This clonotype has ten or more counts. The V call is TRBV11-2, the J call TRBJ2-4; D might be TRBD2 (5 bases). The CDR3 contains 16 residues. Germline V lookup: CDR1 SGHAT, CDR2 FQNNGV. V lost 5 bases to trimming and J lost 1 base, with 15 bases between them. This CDR3 is CASSTTGRGAKNIQYF. The CDR3 nucleotides read TGTGCCAGCAGCACTACCGGAAGAGGGGCCAAAAACATTCAGTACTTC. Using reference TRBV11-2 and TRBJ2-4 for the parts outside the CDR3, the full variable domain is EAGVAQSPRYKIIEKRQSVAFWCNPISGHATLYWYQQILGQGPKLLIQFQNNGVVDDSQLPKDRFSAERLKGVDSTLKIQPAKLEDSAVYLCASSTTGRGAKNIQYFGAGTRLSVL.

The chain links TRBV24-1 to TRBJ1-2; 8 bases match TRBD1. The junction had 4 bases not matched to a gene; V was cut back by 7 bases and J by 7 bases. Germline CDR1 is KGHDR and CDR2 is SFDVKD. The CDR3 has 12 residues. As DNA, the CDR3 is TGTGCCACCAGGCAGGGGGCGCCTGGCTACACCTTC. As protein: CATRQGAPGYTF.